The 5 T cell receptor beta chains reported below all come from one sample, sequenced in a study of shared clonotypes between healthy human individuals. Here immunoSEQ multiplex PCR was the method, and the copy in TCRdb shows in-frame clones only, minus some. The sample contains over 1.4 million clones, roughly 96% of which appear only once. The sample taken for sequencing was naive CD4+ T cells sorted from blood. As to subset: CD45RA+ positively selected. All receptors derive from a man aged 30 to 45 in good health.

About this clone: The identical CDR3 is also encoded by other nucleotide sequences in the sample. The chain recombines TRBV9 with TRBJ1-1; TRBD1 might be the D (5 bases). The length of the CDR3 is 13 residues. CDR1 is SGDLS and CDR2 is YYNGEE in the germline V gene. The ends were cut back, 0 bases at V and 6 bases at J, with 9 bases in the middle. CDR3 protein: CASSVEWGAEAFF. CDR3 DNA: TGTGCCAGCAGCGTAGAGTGGGGGGCTGAAGCTTTCTTT.

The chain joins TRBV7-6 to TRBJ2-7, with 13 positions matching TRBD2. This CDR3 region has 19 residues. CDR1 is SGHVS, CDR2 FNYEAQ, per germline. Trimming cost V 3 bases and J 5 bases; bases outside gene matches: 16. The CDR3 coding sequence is TGTGCCAGCAGCTTGGGGCCGGGACAAGGACTAGCGGGAGTCCACGAGCAGTACTTC. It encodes CASSLGPGQGLAGVHEQYF.

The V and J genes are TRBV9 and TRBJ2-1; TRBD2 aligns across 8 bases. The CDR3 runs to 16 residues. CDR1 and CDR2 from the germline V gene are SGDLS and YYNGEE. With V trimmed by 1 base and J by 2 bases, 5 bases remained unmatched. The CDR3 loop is CASSVSTSGPYNEQFF. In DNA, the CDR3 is TGTGCCAGCAGCGTAAGTACTAGCGGTCCCTACAATGAGCAGTTCTTC.

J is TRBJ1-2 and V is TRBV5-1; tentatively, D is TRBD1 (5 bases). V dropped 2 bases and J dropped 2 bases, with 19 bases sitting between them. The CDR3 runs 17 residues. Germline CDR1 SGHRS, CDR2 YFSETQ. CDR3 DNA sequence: TGCGCCAGCAGCTTCAGACAGCCGGCTGACCTAAACTATGGCTACACCTTC. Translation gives CASSFRQPADLNYGYTF.

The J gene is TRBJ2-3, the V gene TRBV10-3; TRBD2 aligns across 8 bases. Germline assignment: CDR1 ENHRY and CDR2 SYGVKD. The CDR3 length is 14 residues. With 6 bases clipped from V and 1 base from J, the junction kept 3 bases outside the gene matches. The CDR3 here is CAIRERERTDTQYF. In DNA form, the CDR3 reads TGTGCCATCAGGGAGCGGGAGCGCACAGATACGCAGTATTTT.